This TCR beta chain was observed in a study of patients and donors after allogeneic stem cell transplantation. Using its own MiXCR run on the RT-PCR reads, TCRdb lists one record per CDR3 protein. The profile shows 800,000 to 1,000,000 distinct CDR3 sequences, roughly 17% of them singletons. The sequenced sample was blood, either unsorted or a sorted T cell fraction (not recorded which). The TCR sequence derives from a human donor who was either an allogeneic HSCT recipient or a stem cell or donor lymphocyte infusion donor (not recorded which). It is not recorded whose cells these are; they may come from a transplant donor.

CDR3: CASSPARTRHYGYTF. The CDR3 nucleotides read TGTGCCAGCAGTCCTGCCCGGACAAGACACTATGGCTACACCTTC. The gene calls are TRBV27 and TRBJ1-2, with a tentative D call TRBD1 (5 bases). Germline V gives CDR1 MNHEY, CDR2 SMNVEV (reference sequence). The V and J ends lost 5 bases and 3 bases respectively, with 16 bases between them. The CDR3 is made up of 15 amino acids.